This T cell receptor beta chain derives from a study of blood T cell repertoires in COVID-19. Study details: Samples taken during acute and convalescent COVID-19 were collected in the United States, Italy and Spain. Nucleic acid was either cDNA or gDNA, and it came from T cells, B-cell-depleted T cells, or PBMCs.

V lost 2 bases, J lost 4 bases, and 17 bases lay in between. Germline V CDR1 and CDR2: LNHNV, YYDKDF (reference sequence). This CDR3 comprises 16 residues. As originally analysed: Scientists estimated how many nucleated cells there were by amplifying reference gene primers. Using immunoSEQ multiplex PCR, the repertoire was profiled, and TCRdb retains in-frame clones only, with some absent. V and J calls and clone size are copied from that table; D and trimming were computed from the DNA. This repertoire shows about 190,000 clones, roughly 80% found once; its top ten account for about an eighth. The sample comprised peripheral blood. The chain uses TRBV15 and TRBJ2-5; TRBD1 is a possible D gene (7 bases). The sequence was collected from a woman between 50 and 59 years old with acute or convalescent COVID-19. CDR3 residues: CATSRPTRGVGETQYF. In nucleotides, the CDR3 is TGTGCCACCAGCAGACCCACCAGGGGGGTCGGAGAGACCCAGTACTTC.